This T cell receptor beta chain came from a study of blood T cells in healthy people across ages. This clonotype has just a few counts. The CDR3 spans 14 residues. Germline values: CDR1 MDHEN, CDR2 SYDVKM. The V gene lost 5 bases and the J gene lost 5 bases, with 13 bases spanning the gap. The authors ran a second PCR of about 7 to 12 cycles using a sample-barcoded 5' primer and a J-beta primer mix. TCRdb reprocessed the 5' RACE reads via MiXCR and lists one record per CDR3 protein. This table holds 800,000 or so distinct CDR3 sequences, about 47% found once. The source material was blood. The clonotype was recovered from a man aged 80 or over in good health. This chain connects TRBV28 to TRBJ2-1; D is tentatively TRBD1 or TRBD2 (6 bases each). CDR3 in amino acids: CASSRTGANNEQFF. CDR3 coding DNA: TGTGCCAGCAGTCGTACGGGGGCTAACAATGAGCAGTTCTTC.